This TCR beta chain was sequenced in a study of T cells expressing NK-cell markers (TCRdb year 2020). For context, the study as a whole: About 8 donors provided sorted CD3+CD56+NKG2C+, CD3+CD56+NKG2C- and CD3+CD56-NKG2C+ T-cell subsets, whose TCR beta-chain repertoires were profiled. Among the eight sequenced donors, only one was HCMV-seronegative, while the other seven were HCMV-seropositive. All eight donors whose samples were sequenced were randomly selected healthy volunteers, three of them men and five women. Libraries were sequenced as 2 x 150 bp reads on Illumina HiSeq 2000/2500, MiSeq or NextSeq.

A note on this clonotype: The clone's antigen remains unknown.

HCMV-specific IgG was detected in serum with a commercial ELISA kit to determine HCMV serostatus. Ficoll density gradient centrifugation was used to isolate peripheral blood mononuclear cells from blood. The germline V gene sets CDR1 to LGHNA and CDR2 to YSLEER. Counted from cysteine to phenylalanine, this CDR3 has 18 amino acids. No DNA sequence was recorded. Summary of the overall study and its limitations: Whether the expanded NKG2C-expressing T cell clones were specific for HCMV antigens was left unclear. Those dominant clonotypes were again the most abundant among CD3+CD56-NKG2C+ cells in a few donors, at about 25-60.1%. In six donors, the dominant CD3+CD56+NKG2C+ clonotypes were among the top 10 CD8+ clonotypes and accounted for roughly 1.0-7.5% of CD8+ T cells.

These reads were obtained on an Illumina HiSeq 2000. The TCR beta cDNA libraries were made using 5'RACE template switching, a step that added both a universal primer site and unique molecular identifiers. cDNA synthesis was primed from the TCR beta constant segment, followed by two successive PCR amplification steps. Under the source paper's analysis protocol: MIGEC was used to demultiplex reads and group the reads by UMI, and MiTCR was used to assemble and quantify clonotypes. To exclude erroneous sequences, only TCR cDNA sequences supported by at least two reads were retained. The tcR package was used for downstream repertoire analysis, and clonotypes were matched between fractions using CDR3 nucleotide sequence together with V segment. VDJmatch was used to annotate antigen specificity against VDJdb, with one amino acid substitution in CDR3 permitted. Each CDR3 protein sequence appears as one entry after TCRdb reprocessed the reads, and no DNA is included. The V and J calls come from TCRdb's annotation, not from the publication. This sample's table carries about 120,000 distinct CDR3 sequences. Roughly 18% of the sample comes from the top ten.

The receptor's source is a woman between 18 and 70 years old in good health. The sample was blood T cells: a sorted CD56 or NKG2C T cell subset, CD4+ or CD8+ T cells, or bulk PBMC T cells (not recorded which). The chain links TRBV4-3 with TRBJ2-1; TCRdb's assignment of TRBD2 cannot be checked, as there is no DNA. The CDR3 protein is CASSQDKASGSPYNEQFF.